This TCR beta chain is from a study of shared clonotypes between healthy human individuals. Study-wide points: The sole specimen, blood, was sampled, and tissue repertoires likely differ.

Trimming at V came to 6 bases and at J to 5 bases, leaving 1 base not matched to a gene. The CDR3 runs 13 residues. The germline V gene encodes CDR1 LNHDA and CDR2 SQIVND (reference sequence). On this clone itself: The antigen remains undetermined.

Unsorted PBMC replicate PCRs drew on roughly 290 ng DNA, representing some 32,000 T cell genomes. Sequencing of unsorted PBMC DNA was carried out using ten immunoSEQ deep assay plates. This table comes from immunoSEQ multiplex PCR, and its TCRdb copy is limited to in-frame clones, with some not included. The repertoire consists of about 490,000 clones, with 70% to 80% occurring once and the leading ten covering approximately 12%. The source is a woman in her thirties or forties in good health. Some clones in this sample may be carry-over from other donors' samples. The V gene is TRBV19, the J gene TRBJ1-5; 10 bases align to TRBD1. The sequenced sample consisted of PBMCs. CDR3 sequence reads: CASRDRGYQPQHF. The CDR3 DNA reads TGTGCCAGTAGGGACAGGGGGTATCAGCCCCAGCATTTT.